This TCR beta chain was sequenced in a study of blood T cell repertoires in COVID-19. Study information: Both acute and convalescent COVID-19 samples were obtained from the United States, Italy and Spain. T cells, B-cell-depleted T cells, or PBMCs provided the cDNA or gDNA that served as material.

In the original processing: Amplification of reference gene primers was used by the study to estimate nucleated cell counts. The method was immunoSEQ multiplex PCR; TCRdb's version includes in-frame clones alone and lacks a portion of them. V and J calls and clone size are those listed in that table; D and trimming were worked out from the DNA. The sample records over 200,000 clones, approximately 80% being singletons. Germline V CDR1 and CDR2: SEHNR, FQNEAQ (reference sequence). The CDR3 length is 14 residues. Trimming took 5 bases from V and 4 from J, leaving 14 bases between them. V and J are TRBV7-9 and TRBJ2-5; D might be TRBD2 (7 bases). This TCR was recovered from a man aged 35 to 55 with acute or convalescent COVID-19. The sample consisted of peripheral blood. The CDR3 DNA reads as TGTGCCAGCAGCCCAGTTGGGGGGGCAGAGACCCAGTACTTC. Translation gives CASSPVGGAETQYF.